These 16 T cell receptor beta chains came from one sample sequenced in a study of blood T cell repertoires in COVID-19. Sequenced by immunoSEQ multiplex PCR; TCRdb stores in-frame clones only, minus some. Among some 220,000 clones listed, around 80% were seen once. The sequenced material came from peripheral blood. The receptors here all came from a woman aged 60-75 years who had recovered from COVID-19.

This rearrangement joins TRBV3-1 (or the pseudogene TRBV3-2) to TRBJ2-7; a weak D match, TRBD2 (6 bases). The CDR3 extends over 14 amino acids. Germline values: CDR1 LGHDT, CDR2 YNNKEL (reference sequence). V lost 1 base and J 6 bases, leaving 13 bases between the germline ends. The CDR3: CASSQAASSAEQYF. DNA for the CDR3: TGTGCCAGCAGCCAAGCGGCCTCTAGCGCCGAGCAGTACTTC.

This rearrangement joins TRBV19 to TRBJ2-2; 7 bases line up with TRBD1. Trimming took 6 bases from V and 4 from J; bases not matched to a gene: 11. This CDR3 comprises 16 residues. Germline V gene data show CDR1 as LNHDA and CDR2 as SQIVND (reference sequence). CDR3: CASRPRRQGLTGELFF. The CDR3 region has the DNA TGTGCCAGTAGACCGCGCCGACAGGGTCTCACCGGGGAGCTGTTTTTT.

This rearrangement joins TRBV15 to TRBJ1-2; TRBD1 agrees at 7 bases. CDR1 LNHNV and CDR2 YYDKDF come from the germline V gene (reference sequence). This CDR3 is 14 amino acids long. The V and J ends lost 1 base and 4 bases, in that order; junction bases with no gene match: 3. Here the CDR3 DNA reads TGTGCCACCAGCAGAGGAGGGGGCAGCTATGGCTACACCTTC. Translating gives CATSRGGGSYGYTF.

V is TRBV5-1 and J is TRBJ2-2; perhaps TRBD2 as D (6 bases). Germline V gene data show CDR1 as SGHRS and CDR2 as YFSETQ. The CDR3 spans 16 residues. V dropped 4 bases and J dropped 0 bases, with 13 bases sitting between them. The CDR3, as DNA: TGCGCCAGCAGCACGGGACTTCTCTCGAACACCGGGGAGCTGTTTTTT. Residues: CASSTGLLSNTGELFF.

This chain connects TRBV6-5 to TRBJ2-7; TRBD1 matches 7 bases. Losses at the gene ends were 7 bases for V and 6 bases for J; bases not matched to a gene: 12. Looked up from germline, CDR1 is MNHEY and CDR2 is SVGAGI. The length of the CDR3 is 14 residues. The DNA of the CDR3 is TGTGCCAGCACTAGACAGGGCGTATCCGGCGAGCAGTACTTC. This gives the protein CASTRQGVSGEQYF.

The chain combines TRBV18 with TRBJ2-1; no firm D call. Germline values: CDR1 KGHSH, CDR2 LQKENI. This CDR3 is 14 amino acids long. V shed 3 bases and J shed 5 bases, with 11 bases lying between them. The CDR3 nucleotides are TGTGCCAGCTCACCCGGGTCTGGTAACAATGAGCAGTTCTTC. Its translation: CASSPGSGNNEQFF.

The CDR3 loop reads CASSYAGYEQYF. CDR3 in DNA: TGTGCCAGCAGTTACGCCGGCTACGAGCAGTACTTC. This rearrangement joins TRBV6-2 or TRBV6-3 to TRBJ2-7, with D uncertain. Deletions cut 2 bases from V and 3 bases from J, with 5 bases between. The CDR3 is 12 residues long. Germline-derived CDR1 and CDR2 are MNHEY and SVGEGT.

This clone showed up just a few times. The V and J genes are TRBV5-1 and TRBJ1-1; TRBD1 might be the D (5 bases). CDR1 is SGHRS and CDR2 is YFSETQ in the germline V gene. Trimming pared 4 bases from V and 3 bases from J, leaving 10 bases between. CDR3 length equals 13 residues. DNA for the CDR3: TGCGCCAGCAGCCCGCGGGGGGACACTGAAGCTTTCTTT. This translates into CASSPRGDTEAFF.

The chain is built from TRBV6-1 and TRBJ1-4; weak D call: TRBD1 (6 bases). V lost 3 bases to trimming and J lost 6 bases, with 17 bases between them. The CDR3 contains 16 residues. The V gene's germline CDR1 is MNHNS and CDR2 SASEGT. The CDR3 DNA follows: TGTGCCAGCAGTGACCCCGAGGGGGGGGGTTATGAAAAACTGTTTTTT. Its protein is CASSDPEGGGYEKLFF.

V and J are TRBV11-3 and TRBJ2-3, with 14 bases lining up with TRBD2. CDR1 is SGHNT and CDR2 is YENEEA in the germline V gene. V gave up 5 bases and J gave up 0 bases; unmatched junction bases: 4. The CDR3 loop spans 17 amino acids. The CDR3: CASSRLAGGTSTDTQYF. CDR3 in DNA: TGTGCCAGCAGCCGACTAGCGGGGGGGACTAGCACAGATACGCAGTATTTT. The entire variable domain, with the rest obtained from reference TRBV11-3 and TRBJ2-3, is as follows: EAGVVQSPRYKIIEKKQPVAFWCNPISGHNTLYWYLQNLGQGPELLIRYENEEAVDDSQLPKDRFSAERLKGVDSTLKIQPAELGDSAVYLCASSRLAGGTSTDTQYFGPGTRLTVL.

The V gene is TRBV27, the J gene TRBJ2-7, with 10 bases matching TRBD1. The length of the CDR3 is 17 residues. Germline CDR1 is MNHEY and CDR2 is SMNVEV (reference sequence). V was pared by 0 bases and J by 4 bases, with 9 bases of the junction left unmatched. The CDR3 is CASSLSLSGQGTYEQYF. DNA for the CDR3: TGTGCCAGCAGTTTATCCCTCTCGGGACAGGGGACGTACGAGCAGTACTTC.

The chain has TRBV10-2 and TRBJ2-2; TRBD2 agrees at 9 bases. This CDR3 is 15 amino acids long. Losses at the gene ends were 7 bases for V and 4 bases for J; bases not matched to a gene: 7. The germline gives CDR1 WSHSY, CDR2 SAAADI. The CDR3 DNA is TGCGCCAGCACTGGGACTAGCCGTAGCACCGGGGAGCTGTTTTTT. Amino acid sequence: CASTGTSRSTGELFF.

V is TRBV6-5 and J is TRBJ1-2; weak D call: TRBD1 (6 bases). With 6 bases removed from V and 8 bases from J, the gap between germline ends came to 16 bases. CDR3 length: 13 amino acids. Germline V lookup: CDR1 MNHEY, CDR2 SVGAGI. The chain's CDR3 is CASSPTGPGGYTF. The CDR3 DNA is TGTGCCAGCAGCCCAACAGGGCCCGGCGGCTACACCTTC.

The CDR3 loop is CAMTQGSWDTQYF. The CDR3 bases are TGTGCCATGACACAGGGTTCGTGGGATACGCAGTATTTT. The V call is TRBV10-3, the J call TRBJ2-3, with a tentative D call TRBD1 (6 bases). This CDR3 has 13 amino acids. In germline, CDR1 is ENHRY, CDR2 SYGVKD. Trimming left V 9 bases short and J 6 bases short, with 16 bases between.

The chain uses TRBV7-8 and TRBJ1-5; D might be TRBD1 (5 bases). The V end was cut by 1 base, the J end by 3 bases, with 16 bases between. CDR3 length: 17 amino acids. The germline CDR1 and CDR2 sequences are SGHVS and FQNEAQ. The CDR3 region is CASSLVFGGLVNQPQHF. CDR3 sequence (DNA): TGTGCCAGCAGCTTAGTCTTCGGGGGTCTAGTCAATCAGCCCCAGCATTTT.

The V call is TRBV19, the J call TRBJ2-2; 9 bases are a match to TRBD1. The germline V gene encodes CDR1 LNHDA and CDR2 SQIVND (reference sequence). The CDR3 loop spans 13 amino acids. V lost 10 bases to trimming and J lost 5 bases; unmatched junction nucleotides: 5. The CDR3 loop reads CATVTGGTGELFF. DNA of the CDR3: TGTGCCACCGTGACAGGGGGAACCGGGGAGCTGTTTTTT.